The clone carrying this T cell receptor (beta chain) turned up a few times. The antigen is unknown. TCRdb's copy holds only in-frame clones and misses some; the assay was immunoSEQ multiplex PCR. The sample yields around 23,000 clones, about 79% seen once. If patients had autoimmune disease history or systemic immunosuppression, they were excluded. This sample is part of a study of OX40 agonist ivuxolimab in advanced cancers. Across the whole study: The patients received agonistic anti-OX40 (CD134) antibody ivuxolimab.

Whole-study results and caveats: Dose levels from 0.1 to 3.0 mg/kg saw CD4+ and CD8+ blood T cells expand clonally by week 6.

The V and J ends lost 4 bases and 3 bases respectively, with 7 bases between them. In germline, CDR1 is GTSNPN, CDR2 SVGIG (reference sequence). This CDR3 is built from 12 residues. This clonotype originated in an adult with an advanced solid tumor such as melanoma, head and neck, liver or kidney cancer. The sample in question was CD4+ or CD8+ T cells sorted from blood, obtained in a trial of the OX40 agonist ivuxolimab. The chain couples TRBV30 to TRBJ2-1, with D tentatively TRBD1 (5 bases). Here the CDR3 DNA reads TGTGCCTGGACCCAGGGCTACAATGAGCAGTTCTTC. Amino acid sequence: CAWTQGYNEQFF.